The rows below give T cell receptor beta chains drawn from one sample of a study of shared clonotypes between healthy human individuals. Generated by immunoSEQ multiplex PCR, the TCRdb table keeps only in-frame clones and is missing some. In the table there are around 2.3 million clones, approximately 96% of which are singletons. Sequencing was done on a sample of naive CD4+ T cells sorted from blood. The source of these receptors is a man younger than 35 in good health. The CDR3 runs from the conserved cysteine through the conserved F or W. The order of the fields is D gene, J gene, clone size, V gene, CDR3 protein, CDR3 DNA. D genes are given only for firm matches. Some rows mark clone size as missing; the rest say once, few, many or name a class of expanded clone.

-,TRBJ1-4,-,TRBV2,CASKGPLNEKLFF,TGTGCCAGCAAGGGGCCACTGAATGAAAAACTGTTTTTT
TRBD1,TRBJ2-7,-,TRBV7-9,CASSSGGLLYF,TGTGCCAGCAGCTCAGGGGGCCTGCTCTACTTC
-,TRBJ2-3,-,TRBV7-2,CASSPNRVAQYF,TGTGCCAGCAGCCCCAACCGGGTGGCGCAGTATTTT
-,TRBJ2-5,-,TRBV18,CASSLLAQETQYF,TGTGCCAGCTCACTTCTAGCCCAAGAGACCCAGTACTTC
-,TRBJ1-5,-,TRBV30,CAWSGGFLQPQHF,TGTGCCTGGAGCGGGGGGTTCTTACAGCCCCAGCATTTT
TRBD2,TRBJ2-7,-,TRBV6-1,CASSVAGLAGGSYEQYF,TGTGCCAGCAGTGTAGCAGGACTAGCGGGCGGCTCCTACGAGCAGTACTTC
TRBD1,TRBJ2-3,-,TRBV10-3,CAISGGQGRSDTQYF,TGTGCCATCAGTGGGGGACAGGGGAGGTCAGATACGCAGTATTTT
-,TRBJ1-1,-,TRBV7-8,CASSVTGNTEAFF,TGTGCCAGCAGCGTCACAGGGAACACTGAAGCTTTCTTT
-,TRBJ1-2,-,TRBV19,CASSATAANYGYTF,TGTGCCAGCTCAGCGACCGCTGCTAACTATGGCTACACCTTC
-,TRBJ2-3,-,TRBV6-6,CASRPGTVSTDTQYF,TGTGCCAGCAGACCCGGGACGGTAAGCACAGATACGCAGTATTTT
-,TRBJ1-1,-,TRBV7-2,CASSLVGGSTEAFF,TGTGCCAGCAGCTTAGTGGGGGGATCCACTGAAGCTTTCTTT
TRBD1,TRBJ2-7,-,TRBV7-2,CASSPGDRTYEQYF,TGTGCCAGCAGCCCAGGGGACAGAACCTACGAGCAGTACTTC
-,TRBJ1-4,once,TRBV6-4,CASSERWSATNEKLFF,TGTGCCAGCAGTGAAAGGTGGAGTGCAACTAATGAAAAACTGTTTTTT
-,TRBJ1-1,-,TRBV9,CASSVGGGLLGNTEAFF,TGTGCCAGCAGCGTAGGAGGGGGGCTTCTGGGGAACACTGAAGCTTTCTTT
-,TRBJ2-3,-,TRBV6-5,CASKPGLLTDTQYF,TGTGCCAGCAAGCCGGGACTTCTCACAGATACGCAGTATTTT
-,TRBJ1-1,once,TRBV14,CASSRGRRGAFF,TGTGCCAGCAGCCGAGGACGGCGAGGCGCTTTCTTT